A single sample is the source of the 21 T cell receptor beta chains below, sequenced in a study of T cells in Graves' hyperthyroidism and ophthalmopathy. TCR beta CDR3 regions were amplified from RNA. The primer set for the first-round RT-PCR of the TCR CDR3 was HTBI. MiXCR, run by TCRdb on the multiplex PCR reads, gives a single entry per CDR3 protein. This table holds about 260,000 distinct CDR3 sequences, roughly 15% found once. The material sequenced was blood. The source of these receptors is a woman under 30 with Graves' ophthalmopathy.

This clonotype was seen at least ten times. The chain joins TRBV4-3 to TRBJ2-7; no definite D call. In germline, CDR1 is LGHNA, CDR2 YSLEER. The CDR3 covers 14 residues. Trimming removed 1 base from V and 7 bases from J, with 14 bases in between. The CDR3 DNA reads as TGCGCCAGCAGCCAAGTGAGTGAAGGGAAAGAGCAGTACTTC. Translating it yields CASSQVSEGKEQYF.

This clonotype was seen ten or more times. The chain joins TRBV28 to TRBJ1-1, with D maybe TRBD1 (5 bases). Deletions cut 11 bases from V and 0 bases from J, with 13 bases between. The CDR3 consists of 13 residues. Germline V gene lookup returns CDR1 MDHEN and CDR2 SYDVKM. In nucleotides, the CDR3 is TGTGCCGCCACGGGACGTTTGAACACTGAAGCTTTCTTT. This encodes CAATGRLNTEAFF.

This clonotype was seen at least ten times. This chain uses TRBV18 with TRBJ1-2; the D gene is possibly TRBD1 (6 bases). The length of the CDR3 is 17 residues. V was pared by 3 bases and J by 6 bases, with 23 bases between. Germline lookup yields CDR1 KGHSH and CDR2 LQKENI. The chain's CDR3 is CASSPKISQGLPDGYTF. The CDR3, as DNA: TGTGCCAGCTCACCTAAGATATCACAGGGACTTCCTGATGGCTACACCTTC.

This clonotype was seen at least ten times. The chain combines TRBV27 with TRBJ2-3; D not resolved. The CDR3 covers 14 residues. The V gene's germline CDR1 is MNHEY and CDR2 SMNVEV (reference sequence). V was trimmed by 5 bases and J by 0 bases, leaving 9 bases between them. CDR3 sequence: CASSTLTSTDTQYF. The CDR3, as DNA: TGTGCCAGCAGTACTCTAACGAGCACAGATACGCAGTATTTT.

Many counts were recorded for this clonotype. Here the CDR3 DNA reads TGTGCCACCAGCAGAGATAAGGATGGCTACACCTTC. It is translated as CATSRDKDGYTF. V and J are TRBV15 and TRBJ1-2; no clear D. The CDR3 runs to 12 residues. Germline-derived CDR1 and CDR2 are LNHNV and YYDKDF (reference sequence). Trimming took 0 bases from V and 6 from J, leaving 5 bases between them.

This clonotype was picked up many times. This chain joins TRBV6-1 and TRBJ1-2, with D possibly TRBD1 on 5 matching bases. This CDR3 spans 13 amino acids. V shed 2 bases and J shed 6 bases, with 10 bases lying between them. Per germline, CDR1 MNHNS and CDR2 SASEGT. The DNA of the CDR3 is TGTGCCAGCAGTGAAACAGGAAGGAATGGCTACACCTTC. This translates into CASSETGRNGYTF.

This clonotype has ten or more counts. The chain employs TRBV3-1 and TRBJ2-6, with D hard to call. V lost 4 bases and J lost 2, with 6 bases in between. Per the germline V gene, CDR1 is LGHDT and CDR2 is YNNKEL (reference sequence). CDR3 length: 14 residues. The CDR3 is CASSPLAGANVLTF. The CDR3 DNA sequence: TGTGCCAGCAGCCCCCTGGCTGGGGCCAACGTCCTGACTTTC.

The V call is TRBV12-3 or TRBV12-4, the J call TRBJ2-7; 7 nucleotides agree with TRBD2. This CDR3 comprises 15 residues. V lost 6 bases, J lost 2 bases, and 10 bases stayed unmatched. CDR3 nucleotides: TGTGCCAGCAGACCCGGGCCGGGGGGACCCTACGAGCAGTACTTC. Protein product: CASRPGPGGPYEQYF.

This clonotype was counted many times. With a much larger clone just one base away, this may be a read error. The V call is TRBV7-9, the J call TRBJ1-1; 7 positions match TRBD1. Losses at the gene ends were 5 bases for V and 0 bases for J; bases not matched to a gene: 3. The CDR3 consists of 14 residues. CDR1 and CDR2 (germline): SEHNR, FQNEAQ (reference sequence). CDR3 protein: CASSQGGLNTEAFF. As DNA, the CDR3 is TGTGCCAGCAGCCAAGGGGGCCTGAACACTGAAGCTTTCTTT.

There are many counts of this clonotype. The genes are TRBV7-2 and TRBJ1-5; D gene uncertain. The CDR3 consists of 15 residues. The V and J ends lost 4 bases and 0 bases respectively, with 10 bases between them. Germline-derived CDR1 and CDR2 are SGHTA and FQGNSA. The CDR3: CASSSSGGSNQPQHF. CDR3 coding DNA: TGTGCCAGCAGCTCCTCCGGAGGTAGCAATCAGCCCCAGCATTTT.

The rearrangement links TRBV4-2 to TRBJ1-1; TRBD1 aligns across 8 bases. There are 15 residues in the CDR3. The J segment lost 4 bases and the V segment lost 4 bases, leaving 8 bases of the junction unmatched. Germline V gene sequence: CDR1 LGHNA, CDR2 YNFKEQ. The CDR3: CASSPADRDFTEAFF. CDR3 DNA sequence: TGTGCCAGCAGCCCCGCGGACAGGGACTTCACTGAAGCTTTCTTT.

In this sample, this clonotype turned up many times. The chain employs TRBV7-2 and TRBJ1-3; TRBD1 might be the D (5 bases). The CDR3 spans 19 residues. Germline V gene sequence: CDR1 SGHTA, CDR2 FQGNSA. Trimming left V 4 bases short and J 0 bases short, with 22 bases between. The CDR3 here is CASSSRWETAIDSGNTIYF. The CDR3, as DNA: TGTGCCAGCAGCTCCCGGTGGGAGACAGCGATAGACTCTGGAAACACCATATATTTT. The variable domain in full, with the rest retrieved from reference TRBV7-2 and TRBJ1-3, is GAGVSQSPSNKVTEKGKDVELRCDPISGHTALYWYRQSLGQGLEFLIYFQGNSAPDKSGLPSDRFSAERTGGSVSTLTIQRTQQEDSAVYLCASSSRWETAIDSGNTIYFGEGSWLTVV.

In the case of this clonotype: A read error may explain this, as a much larger clone is one base away. The V call is TRBV6-4, the J call TRBJ2-3; 9 bases agree with TRBD2. Looked up from germline, CDR1 is MRHNA and CDR2 is SNTAGT. This CDR3 has 15 residues. CDR3 residues: CASSEETSGTDMQYF. CDR3 coding DNA: TGTGCCAGCAGTGAGGAGACTAGCGGCACAGATATGCAGTATTTT.

The CDR3 region has the DNA TGTGCCATCAGTGATCCCAAGACAGGGGTGGATGAGCAGTTCTTC. Its translation: CAISDPKTGVDEQFF. This chain uses TRBV10-3 with TRBJ2-1, with TRBD1 identical over 8 bases. Germline values: CDR1 ENHRY, CDR2 SYGVKD. The J segment lost 8 bases and the V segment lost 3 bases, leaving 9 bases of the junction unmatched. This CDR3 has 15 residues.

This clonotype was seen many times. The gene calls are TRBV6-6 and TRBJ2-7; 10 bases map to TRBD2. V shed 2 bases and J 6 bases; nucleotides not matched to a gene: 7. CDR1 and CDR2 from the germline V gene are MNHNY and SVGAGI (reference sequence). There are 15 residues in the CDR3. The CDR3 sequence: CASSYSYSGRCEQYF. The CDR3 DNA reads TGTGCCAGCAGTTACAGTTATAGCGGGAGGTGCGAGCAGTACTTC.

This clonotype showed up many times. V usage is TRBV11-2 and J usage is TRBJ2-3; TRBD2 aligns across 8 bases. With 4 bases clipped from V and 2 bases from J, the junction kept 5 bases outside the gene matches. The germline V gene encodes CDR1 SGHAT and CDR2 FQNNGV. This CDR3 region has 15 residues. The CDR3 loop is CASSSKGLVTDTQYF. The CDR3 coding sequence is TGTGCCAGCAGCTCAAAGGGACTAGTCACAGATACGCAGTATTTT.

There are many counts of this clonotype. V is TRBV7-2 and J is TRBJ2-7; 8 nucleotides align to TRBD1. J gave up 7 bases and V 5 bases, and 16 bases lay outside the gene matches. CDR1 is SGHTA and CDR2 is FQGNSA in the germline V gene. The CDR3 totals 16 residues. CDR3 in amino acids: CASSPLPGQATTEQYF. The CDR3 nucleotides read TGTGCCAGCAGCCCACTCCCGGGACAGGCCACCACGGAGCAGTACTTC.

This clonotype occurred many times. This chain joins TRBV28 and TRBJ2-7; 7 nucleotides line up with TRBD1. V shed 6 bases, J shed 0 bases, and the junction held 11 bases outside the gene matches. The germline V gene encodes CDR1 MDHEN and CDR2 SYDVKM. The CDR3 is 16 amino acids. In DNA form, the CDR3 reads TGTGCCAGCAGATTAAAGGGGGCCCAAGGCTCCTACGAGCAGTACTTC. Its protein product is CASRLKGAQGSYEQYF.

This clonotype was counted a few times. The J gene is TRBJ2-2, the V gene TRBV19; TRBD2 agrees at 9 bases. Germline CDR1 LNHDA, CDR2 SQIVND (reference sequence). The CDR3 sequence is 17 residues long. V lost 4 bases, J lost 2 bases, and 8 bases stayed unmatched. This CDR3 reads CASSTPGTSLNTGELFF. In DNA form, the CDR3 reads TGTGCCAGTAGTACGCCCGGGACTAGCCTCAACACCGGGGAGCTGTTTTTT. Variable domain in full (rest from reference TRBV19 and TRBJ2-2): DGGITQSPKYLFRKEGQNVTLSCEQNLNHDAMYWYRQDPGQGLRLIYYSQIVNDFQKGDIAEGYSVSREKKESFPLTVTSAQKNPTAFYLCASSTPGTSLNTGELFFGEGSRLTVL.

This clonotype showed up many times. V usage is TRBV20-1 and J usage is TRBJ2-7, with D possibly matching TRBD2 (6 bases). The CDR3 covers 13 residues. The germline V and J ends were trimmed by 7 bases and 4 bases, with 17 bases remaining between them. Germline V gene lookup returns CDR1 DFQATT and CDR2 SNEGSKA (reference sequence). DNA for the CDR3: TGCAGTGTAGTTAGCGGTAGGGAATACGAGCAGTACTTC. Translating gives CSVVSGREYEQYF.

This clonotype was detected many times. The chain uses TRBV4-1 and TRBJ1-5; 8 bases fit TRBD1. Germline assignment: CDR1 MGHRA and CDR2 YSYEKL. J gave up 3 bases and V 4 bases, and 11 bases lay outside the gene matches. The CDR3 length is 17 residues. CDR3 DNA sequence: TGCGCCAGCAGCCCCGCCGGGCAGGGGGCGTTCAATCAGCCCCAGCATTTT. It specifies CASSPAGQGAFNQPQHF.